This T cell receptor beta chain emerged from a study of OX40 agonist ivuxolimab in advanced cancers. Remarks on this clone: No antigen is known for it.

The study's findings and limits: Partial responders receiving 0.1-3.0 mg/kg showed among the lowest clonal expansion.

The V gene's germline CDR1 is SEHNR and CDR2 FQNEAQ (reference sequence). Trimming removed 4 bases at V and 0 bases at J, with 22 bases between. The CDR3 is 18 amino acids. Profiled with immunoSEQ multiplex PCR; TCRdb holds only in-frame clones, not every one. Counted here are over 90,000 clones, approximately 94% occurring once; the ten biggest clones make up more than 0.15%. This TCR was sampled from an adult with an advanced solid tumor such as melanoma, head and neck, liver or kidney cancer. The chain joins TRBV7-9 to TRBJ2-7; D perhaps matches TRBD1 (5 bases). Sequenced material: CD4+ or CD8+ T cells sorted from blood, taken in a trial of the OX40 agonist ivuxolimab. In DNA, the CDR3 is TGTGCCAGCAGCTCTAGGGGCCTAGGCACCGTAAGCTCCTACGAGCAGTACTTC. This codes for CASSSRGLGTVSSYEQYF.